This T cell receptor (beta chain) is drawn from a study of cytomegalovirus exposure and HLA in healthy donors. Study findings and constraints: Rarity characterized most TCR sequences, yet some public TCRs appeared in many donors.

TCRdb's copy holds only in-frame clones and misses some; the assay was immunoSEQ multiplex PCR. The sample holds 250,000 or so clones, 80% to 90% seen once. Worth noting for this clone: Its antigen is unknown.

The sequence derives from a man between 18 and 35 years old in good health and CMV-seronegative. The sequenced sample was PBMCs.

The CDR3 protein is CASSFGTVNEQFF. CDR3 DNA sequence: TGCGCCAGCAGCTTTGGGACAGTCAATGAGCAGTTCTTC. This chain connects TRBV5-1 to TRBJ2-1; TRBD1 aligns across 7 bases. Trimming at V came to 2 bases and at J to 6 bases, leaving 2 bases not matched to a gene. Germline CDR1 SGHRS, CDR2 YFSETQ. The CDR3 sequence is 13 residues long.